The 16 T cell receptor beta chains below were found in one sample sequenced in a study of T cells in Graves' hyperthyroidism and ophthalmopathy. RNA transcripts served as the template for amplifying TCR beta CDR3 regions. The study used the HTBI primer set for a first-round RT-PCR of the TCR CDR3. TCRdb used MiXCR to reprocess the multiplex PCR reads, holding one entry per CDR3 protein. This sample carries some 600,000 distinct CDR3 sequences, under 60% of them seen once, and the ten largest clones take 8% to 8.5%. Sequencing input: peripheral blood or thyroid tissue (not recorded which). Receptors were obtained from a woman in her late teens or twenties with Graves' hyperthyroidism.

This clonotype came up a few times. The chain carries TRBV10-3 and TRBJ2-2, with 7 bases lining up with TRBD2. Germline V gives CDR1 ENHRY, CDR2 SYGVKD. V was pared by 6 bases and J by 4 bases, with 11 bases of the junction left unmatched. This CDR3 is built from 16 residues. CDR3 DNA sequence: TGTGCCATCAGGAATGCGGGGGTGACTGGCACCGGGGAGCTGTTTTTT. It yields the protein CAIRNAGVTGTGELFF.

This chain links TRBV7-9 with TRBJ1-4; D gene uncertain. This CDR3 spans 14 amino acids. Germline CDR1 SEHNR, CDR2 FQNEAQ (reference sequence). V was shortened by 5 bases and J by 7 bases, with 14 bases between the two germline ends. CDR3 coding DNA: TGTGCCAGCAGCCAAGAAACAACGAGTGAAAAACTGTTTTTT. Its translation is CASSQETTSEKLFF.

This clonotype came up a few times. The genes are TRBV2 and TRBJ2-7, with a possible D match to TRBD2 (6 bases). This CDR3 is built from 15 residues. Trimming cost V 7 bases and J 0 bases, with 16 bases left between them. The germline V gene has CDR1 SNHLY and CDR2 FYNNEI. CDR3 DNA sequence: TGTGCCAGCACGGCGGCTAGCGCGAGCTCCTACGAGCAGTACTTC. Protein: CASTAASASSYEQYF.

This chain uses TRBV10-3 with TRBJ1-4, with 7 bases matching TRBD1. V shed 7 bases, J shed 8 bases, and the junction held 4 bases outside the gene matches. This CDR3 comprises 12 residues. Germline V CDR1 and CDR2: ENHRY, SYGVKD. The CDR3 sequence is CAIKRDSEKLFF. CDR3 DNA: TGTGCCATCAAAAGGGACAGCGAAAAACTGTTTTTT.

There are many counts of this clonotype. The CDR3 DNA reads as TGTGCCAGCAGTGAATCTTGGGTTTCACCCCTCCACTTT. As protein: CASSESWVSPLHF. This chain connects TRBV25-1 to TRBJ1-6; no clear D gene. Trimming removed 1 base at V and 9 bases at J, with 7 bases between. This CDR3 is 13 amino acids long. Germline V gene lookup returns CDR1 MGHDK and CDR2 SYGVNS.

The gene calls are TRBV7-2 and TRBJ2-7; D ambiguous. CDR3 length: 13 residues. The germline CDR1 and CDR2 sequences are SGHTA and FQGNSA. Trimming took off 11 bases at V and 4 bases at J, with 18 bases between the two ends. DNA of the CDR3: TGTGCCTGGAGTCATAGTGGTCGATACGAGCAGTACTTC. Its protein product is CAWSHSGRYEQYF. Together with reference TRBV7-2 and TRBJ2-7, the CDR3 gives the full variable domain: GAGVSQSPSNKVTEKGKDVELRCDPISGHTALYWYRQSLGQGLEFLIYFQGNSAPDKSGLPSDRFSAERTGGSVSTLTIQRTQQEDSAVYLCAWSHSGRYEQYFGPGTRLTVT.

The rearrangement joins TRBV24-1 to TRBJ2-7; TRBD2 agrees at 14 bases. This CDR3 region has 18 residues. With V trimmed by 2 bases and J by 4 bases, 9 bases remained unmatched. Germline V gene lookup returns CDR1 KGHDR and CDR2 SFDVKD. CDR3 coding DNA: TGTGCCACCAGTGATTCCCAGGGGACTAGCGGGAGAACGTACGAGCAGTACTTC. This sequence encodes CATSDSQGTSGRTYEQYF.

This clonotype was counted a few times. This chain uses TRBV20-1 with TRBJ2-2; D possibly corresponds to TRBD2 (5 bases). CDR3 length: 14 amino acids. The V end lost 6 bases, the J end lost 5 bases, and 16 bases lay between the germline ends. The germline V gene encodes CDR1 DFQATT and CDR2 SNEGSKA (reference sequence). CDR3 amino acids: CSALRTRETGELFF. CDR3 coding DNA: TGCAGTGCCCTTCGGACGAGGGAGACCGGGGAGCTGTTTTTT.

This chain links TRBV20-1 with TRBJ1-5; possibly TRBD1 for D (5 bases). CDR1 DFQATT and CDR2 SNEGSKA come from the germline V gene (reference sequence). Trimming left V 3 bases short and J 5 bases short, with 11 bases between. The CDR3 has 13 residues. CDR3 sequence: CSARGRRDQPQHF. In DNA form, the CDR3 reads TGCAGTGCTAGGGGTCGCAGGGATCAGCCCCAGCATTTT.

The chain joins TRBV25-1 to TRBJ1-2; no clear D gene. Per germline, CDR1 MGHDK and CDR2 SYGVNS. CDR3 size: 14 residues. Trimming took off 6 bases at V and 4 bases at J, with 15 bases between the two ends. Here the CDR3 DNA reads TGTGCCAGCAGCCAACGGAGACCGACCTATGGCTACACCTTC. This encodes CASSQRRPTYGYTF.

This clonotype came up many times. DNA for the CDR3: TGTGCCAGCAGCTCGAGCGGGAGAGGCTACGAGCAGTACTTC. Translated, it gives CASSSSGRGYEQYF. The chain links TRBV7-3 to TRBJ2-7; TRBD2 matches at 8 bases. Trimming at V came to 4 bases and at J to 3 bases, leaving 5 bases not matched to a gene. CDR1 and CDR2 from the germline V gene are SGHTA and FQGTGA. The CDR3 covers 14 residues.

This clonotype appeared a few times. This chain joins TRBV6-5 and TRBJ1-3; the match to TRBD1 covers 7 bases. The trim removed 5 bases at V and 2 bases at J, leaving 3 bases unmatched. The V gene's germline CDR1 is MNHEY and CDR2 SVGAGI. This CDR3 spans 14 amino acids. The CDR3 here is CASSHDRAGNTIYF. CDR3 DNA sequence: TGTGCCAGCAGTCACGACAGGGCTGGAAACACCATATATTTT.

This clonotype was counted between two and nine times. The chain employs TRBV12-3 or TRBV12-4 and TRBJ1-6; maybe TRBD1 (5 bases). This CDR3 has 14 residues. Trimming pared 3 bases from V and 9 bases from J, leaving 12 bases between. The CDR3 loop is CASSFDSRGSPLHF. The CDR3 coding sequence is TGTGCCAGCAGTTTCGACTCAAGGGGTTCACCCCTCCACTTT.

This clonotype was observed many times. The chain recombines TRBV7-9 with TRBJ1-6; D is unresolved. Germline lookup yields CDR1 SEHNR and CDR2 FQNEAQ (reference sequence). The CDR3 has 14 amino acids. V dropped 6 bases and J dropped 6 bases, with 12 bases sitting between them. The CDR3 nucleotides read TGTGCCAGCAGTCCGGGCCGGGTTAATTCACCCCTCCACTTT. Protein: CASSPGRVNSPLHF. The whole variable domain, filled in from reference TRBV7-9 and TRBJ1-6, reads DTGVSQNPRHKITKRGQNVTFRCDPISEHNRLYWYRQTLGQGPEFLTYFQNEAQLEKSRLLSDRFSAERPKGSFSTLEIQRTEQGDSAMYLCASSPGRVNSPLHFGNGTRLTVT.

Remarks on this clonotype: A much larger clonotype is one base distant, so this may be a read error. The DNA of the CDR3 is TGTCCCGGCCGGGGCAGGGGGAACACTGAAGCTTTCTTT. This gives the protein CPGRGRGNTEAFF. The chain uses TRBV2 and TRBJ1-1; D possibly corresponds to TRBD1 (6 bases). Germline V lookup: CDR1 SNHLY, CDR2 FYNNEI. This CDR3 region has 13 residues.

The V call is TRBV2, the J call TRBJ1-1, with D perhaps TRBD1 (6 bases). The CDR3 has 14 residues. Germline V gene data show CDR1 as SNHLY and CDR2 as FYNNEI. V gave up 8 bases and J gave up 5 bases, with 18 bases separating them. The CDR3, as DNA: TGTGCCAGCGAGGGGGGAACAGTAGGGACTGAAGCTTTCTTT. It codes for CASEGGTVGTEAFF.